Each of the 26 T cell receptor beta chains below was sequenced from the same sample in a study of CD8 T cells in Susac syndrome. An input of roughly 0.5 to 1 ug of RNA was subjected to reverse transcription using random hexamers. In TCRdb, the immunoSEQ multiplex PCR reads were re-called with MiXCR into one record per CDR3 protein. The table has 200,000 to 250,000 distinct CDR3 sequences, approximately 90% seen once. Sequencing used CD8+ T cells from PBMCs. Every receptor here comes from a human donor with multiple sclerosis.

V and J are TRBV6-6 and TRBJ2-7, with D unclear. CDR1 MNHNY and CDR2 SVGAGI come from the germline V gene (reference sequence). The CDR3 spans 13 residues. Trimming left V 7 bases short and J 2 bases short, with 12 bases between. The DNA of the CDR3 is TGTGCCAGCACCGGCGCCCAGCCCTACGAGCAGTACTTC. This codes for CASTGAQPYEQYF.

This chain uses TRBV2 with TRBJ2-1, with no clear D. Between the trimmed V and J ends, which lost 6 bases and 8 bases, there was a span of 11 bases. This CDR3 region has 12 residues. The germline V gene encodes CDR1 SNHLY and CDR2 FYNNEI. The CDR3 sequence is CASSFITHEQFF. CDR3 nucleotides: TGTGCCAGCAGCTTCATCACGCATGAGCAGTTCTTC.

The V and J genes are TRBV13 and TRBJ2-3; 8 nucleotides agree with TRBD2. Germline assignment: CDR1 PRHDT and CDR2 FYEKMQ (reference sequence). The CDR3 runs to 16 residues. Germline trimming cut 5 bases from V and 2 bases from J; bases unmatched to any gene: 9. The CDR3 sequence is CASSSTAGGHTDTQYF. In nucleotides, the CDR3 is TGTGCCAGCAGCAGTACGGCGGGAGGTCACACAGATACGCAGTATTTT.

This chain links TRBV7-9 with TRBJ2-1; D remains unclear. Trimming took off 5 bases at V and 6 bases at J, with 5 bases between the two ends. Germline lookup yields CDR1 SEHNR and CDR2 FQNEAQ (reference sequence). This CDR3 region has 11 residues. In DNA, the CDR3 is TGTGCCAGCAGCCAGAGCAATGAGCAGTTCTTC. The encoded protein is CASSQSNEQFF. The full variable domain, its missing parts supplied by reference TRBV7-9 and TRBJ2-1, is DTGVSQNPRHKITKRGQNVTFRCDPISEHNRLYWYRQTLGQGPEFLTYFQNEAQLEKSRLLSDRFSAERPKGSFSTLEIQRTEQGDSAMYLCASSQSNEQFFGPGTRLTVL.

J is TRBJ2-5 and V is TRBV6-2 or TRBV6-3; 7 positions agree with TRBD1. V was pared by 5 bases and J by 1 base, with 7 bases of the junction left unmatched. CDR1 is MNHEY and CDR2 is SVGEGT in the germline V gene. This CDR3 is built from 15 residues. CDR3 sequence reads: CASSATGFSQETQYF. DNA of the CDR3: TGTGCCAGCAGTGCGACAGGGTTTAGCCAAGAGACCCAGTACTTC.

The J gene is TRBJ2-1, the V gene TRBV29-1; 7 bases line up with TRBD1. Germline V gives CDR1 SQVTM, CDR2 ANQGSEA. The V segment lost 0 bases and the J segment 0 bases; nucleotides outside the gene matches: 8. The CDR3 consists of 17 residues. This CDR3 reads CSVEDWSRGLSYNEQFF. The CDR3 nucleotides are TGCAGCGTTGAAGATTGGTCGAGGGGGCTCTCCTACAATGAGCAGTTCTTC.

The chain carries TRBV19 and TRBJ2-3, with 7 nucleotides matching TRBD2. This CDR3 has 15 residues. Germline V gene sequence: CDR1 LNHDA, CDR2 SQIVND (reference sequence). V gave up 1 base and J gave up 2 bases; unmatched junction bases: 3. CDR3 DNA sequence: TGTGCCAGTAGTATAGTTGGGGGGGTCACAGATACGCAGTATTTT. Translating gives CASSIVGGVTDTQYF.

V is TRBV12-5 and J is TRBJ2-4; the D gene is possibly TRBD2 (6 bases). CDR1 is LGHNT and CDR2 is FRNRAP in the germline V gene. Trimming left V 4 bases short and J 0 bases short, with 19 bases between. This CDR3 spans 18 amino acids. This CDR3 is CASGYSGTDPVAKNIQYF. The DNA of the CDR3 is TGTGCTAGTGGTTATAGCGGTACCGACCCGGTAGCCAAAAACATTCAGTACTTC.

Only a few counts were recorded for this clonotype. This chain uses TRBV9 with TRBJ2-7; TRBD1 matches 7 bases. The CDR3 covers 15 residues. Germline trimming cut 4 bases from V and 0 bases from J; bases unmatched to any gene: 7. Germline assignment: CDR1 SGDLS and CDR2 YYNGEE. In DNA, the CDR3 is TGTGCCAGCAGCTTCACAGGGGAGCCCTCCTACGAGCAGTACTTC. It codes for CASSFTGEPSYEQYF.

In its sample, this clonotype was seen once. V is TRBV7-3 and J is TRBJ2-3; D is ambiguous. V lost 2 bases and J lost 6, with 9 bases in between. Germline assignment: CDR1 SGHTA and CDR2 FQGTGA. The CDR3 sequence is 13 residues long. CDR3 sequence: CASSLSSWDTQYF. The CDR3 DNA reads TGTGCCAGCAGCTTATCTAGTTGGGATACGCAGTATTTT.

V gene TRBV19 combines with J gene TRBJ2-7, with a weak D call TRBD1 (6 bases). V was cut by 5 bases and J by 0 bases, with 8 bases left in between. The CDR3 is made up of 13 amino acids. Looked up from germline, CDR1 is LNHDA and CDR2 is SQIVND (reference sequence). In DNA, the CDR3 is TGTGCCAGTAGTCCGGACAGCTCCTACGAGCAGTACTTC. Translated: CASSPDSSYEQYF.

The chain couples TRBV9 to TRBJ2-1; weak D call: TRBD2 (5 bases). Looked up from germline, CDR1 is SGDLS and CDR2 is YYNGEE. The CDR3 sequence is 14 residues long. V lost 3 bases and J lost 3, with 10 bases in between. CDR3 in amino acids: CASSEGEFYNEQFF. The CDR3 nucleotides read TGTGCCAGCAGCGAGGGAGAGTTCTACAATGAGCAGTTCTTC.

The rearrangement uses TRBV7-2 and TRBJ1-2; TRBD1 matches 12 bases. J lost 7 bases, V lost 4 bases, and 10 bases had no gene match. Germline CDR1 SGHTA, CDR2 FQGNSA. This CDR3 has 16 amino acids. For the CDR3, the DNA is TGTGCCAGCAGCTCCGGGACAGGGGGCGGTCTGTCTGGCTACACCTTC. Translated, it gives CASSSGTGGGLSGYTF.

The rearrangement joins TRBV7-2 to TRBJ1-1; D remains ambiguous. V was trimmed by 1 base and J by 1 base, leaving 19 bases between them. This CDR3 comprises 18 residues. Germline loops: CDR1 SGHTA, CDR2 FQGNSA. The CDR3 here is CASSLGKGVAGWNTEAFF. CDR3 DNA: TGTGCCAGCAGCTTAGGGAAGGGAGTAGCAGGCTGGAACACTGAAGCTTTCTTT.

CDR3 DNA: TGTGCCAGCACCTCCGAGGCGGGAGGGTACCTAGAAAACAATGAGCAGTTCTTC. Its protein product is CASTSEAGGYLENNEQFF. The chain joins TRBV9 to TRBJ2-1, with 9 positions matching TRBD2. Germline V gives CDR1 SGDLS, CDR2 YYNGEE. After removal of 6 bases from V and 5 bases from J, the junction contained 18 bases not matched to a gene. The CDR3 spans 18 residues.

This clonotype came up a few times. As DNA, the CDR3 is TGTGCCAGCAGACGACAGGGCTACGAGCAGTACTTC. Protein sequence: CASRRQGYEQYF. The J gene is TRBJ2-7, the V gene TRBV27, with 7 bases that match TRBD1. Trimming cost V 6 bases and J 3 bases; bases outside gene matches: 2. CDR1 and CDR2 (germline): MNHEY, SMNVEV (reference sequence). The CDR3 totals 12 residues.

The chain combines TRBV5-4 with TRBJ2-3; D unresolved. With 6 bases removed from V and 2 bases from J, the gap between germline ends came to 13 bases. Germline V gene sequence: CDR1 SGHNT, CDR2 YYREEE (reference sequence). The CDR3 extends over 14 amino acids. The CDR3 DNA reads TGTGCCAGCAATGAGGCACAGCTCACAGATACGCAGTATTTT. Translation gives CASNEAQLTDTQYF.

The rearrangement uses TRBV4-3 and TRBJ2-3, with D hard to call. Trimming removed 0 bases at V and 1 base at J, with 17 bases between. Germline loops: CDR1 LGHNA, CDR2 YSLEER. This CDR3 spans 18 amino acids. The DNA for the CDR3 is TGCGCCAGCAGCCAAGATCTTGCCGGCAGCGACCGCACAGATACGCAGTATTTT. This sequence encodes CASSQDLAGSDRTDTQYF.

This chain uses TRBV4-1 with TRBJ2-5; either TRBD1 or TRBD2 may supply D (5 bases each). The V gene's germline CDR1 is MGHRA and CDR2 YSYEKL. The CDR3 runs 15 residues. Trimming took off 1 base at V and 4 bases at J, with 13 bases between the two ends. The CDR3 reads CASSQVGLAGETQYF. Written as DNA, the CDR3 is TGCGCCAGCAGCCAAGTGGGGCTAGCTGGAGAGACCCAGTACTTC.

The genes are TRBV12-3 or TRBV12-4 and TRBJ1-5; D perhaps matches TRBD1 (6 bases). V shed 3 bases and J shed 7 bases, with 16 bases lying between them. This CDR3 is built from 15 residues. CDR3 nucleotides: TGTGCCAGCAGTTTTGCCGGGGGCGCCGCCCAGCCCCAGCATTTT. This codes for CASSFAGGAAQPQHF.

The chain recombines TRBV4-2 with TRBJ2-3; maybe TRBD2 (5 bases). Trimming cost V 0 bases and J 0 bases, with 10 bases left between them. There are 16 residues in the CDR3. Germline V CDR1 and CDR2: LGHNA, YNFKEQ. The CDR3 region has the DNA TGTGCCAGCAGCCAAGACAGCGGTTCTAGCACAGATACGCAGTATTTT. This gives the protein CASSQDSGSSTDTQYF.

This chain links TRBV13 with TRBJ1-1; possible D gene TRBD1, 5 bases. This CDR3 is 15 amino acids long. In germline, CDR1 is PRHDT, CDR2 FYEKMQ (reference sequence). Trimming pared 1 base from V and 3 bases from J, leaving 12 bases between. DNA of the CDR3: TGTGCCAGCAGCTTAGCGGCCAGGGAGGACACTGAAGCTTTCTTT. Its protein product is CASSLAAREDTEAFF.

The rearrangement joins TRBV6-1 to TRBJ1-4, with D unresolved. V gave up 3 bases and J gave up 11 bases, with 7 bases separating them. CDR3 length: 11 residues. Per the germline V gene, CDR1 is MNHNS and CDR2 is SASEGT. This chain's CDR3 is CASSDDQKLFF. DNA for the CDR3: TGTGCCAGCAGTGATGACCAGAAACTGTTTTTT.

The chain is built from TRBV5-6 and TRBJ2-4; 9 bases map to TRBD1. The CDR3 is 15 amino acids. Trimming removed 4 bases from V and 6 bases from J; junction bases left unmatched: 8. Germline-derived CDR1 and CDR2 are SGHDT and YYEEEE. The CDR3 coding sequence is TGTGCCAGCAGCCCAGGACAGGGGTCCGGAAACATTCAGTACTTC. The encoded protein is CASSPGQGSGNIQYF.

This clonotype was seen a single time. The CDR3 region is CASSLQGQGDGYTF. The CDR3 region has the DNA TGTGCCAGCAGCTTACAGGGGCAGGGTGATGGCTACACCTTC. The rearrangement joins TRBV7-2 to TRBJ1-2, with D maybe TRBD1 (6 bases). From germline, CDR1 is SGHTA and CDR2 FQGNSA. Trimming stripped 2 bases from V and 6 bases from J, with 13 bases between. This CDR3 is built from 14 residues.

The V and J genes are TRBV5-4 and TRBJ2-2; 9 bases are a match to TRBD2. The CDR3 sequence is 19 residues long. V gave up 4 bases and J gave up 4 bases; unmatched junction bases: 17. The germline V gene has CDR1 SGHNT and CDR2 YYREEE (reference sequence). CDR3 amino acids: CASSGARRGGPISTGELFF. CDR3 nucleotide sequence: TGTGCCAGCAGCGGTGCTCGGCGGGGGGGCCCTATAAGCACCGGGGAGCTGTTTTTT.